A single sample gave rise to the 8 T cell receptor beta chains below, sequenced in a study of T cell repertoires in cytomegalovirus infection. For these TCRs, the target antigens are not known. TCRdb reprocessed the reads with MiXCR, giving one entry per CDR3 protein. The sample lists fewer than 650,000 distinct CDR3 sequences, roughly 43% occurring once. The sequencing used cultured PBMCs, collected from culture after CMV antigen stimulation. The receptor set was obtained from a human donor in good health (CMV status not recorded). Some clones in this sample may be carry-over from other donors' samples.

This rearrangement joins TRBV20-1 to TRBJ1-6; D is ambiguous. Germline CDR1 and CDR2: DFQATT and SNEGSKA (reference sequence). The CDR3 runs 11 residues. CDR3 coding DNA: TGCAGCGCCCGGCGTCTTTCACCCCTCCACTTT. Translation gives CSARRLSPLHF.

V and J are TRBV20-1 and TRBJ1-4, with D possibly matching TRBD1 (5 bases). The germline V and J ends were trimmed by 6 bases and 3 bases, with 20 bases remaining between them. Germline values: CDR1 DFQATT, CDR2 SNEGSKA (reference sequence). The CDR3 is 16 residues long. CDR3 nucleotide sequence: TGCAGTGCCGCCCGGATTCAGGGAAATGCTAATGAAAAACTGTTTTTT. Translated, it gives CSAARIQGNANEKLFF.

The rearrangement links TRBV6-2 or TRBV6-3 to TRBJ2-7; D is possibly TRBD1 or TRBD2 (5 bases each). V was trimmed by 1 base and J by 6 bases, leaving 13 bases between them. The CDR3 spans 14 residues. CDR1 MNHEY and CDR2 SVGEGT come from the germline V gene. The CDR3 nucleotides read TGTGCCAGCAGTTACTTTTTGGGACCGTCCGAGCAGTACTTC. Amino acids: CASSYFLGPSEQYF.

The V gene is TRBV10-3, the J gene TRBJ2-1, with D maybe TRBD2 (6 bases). The V and J ends lost 2 bases and 6 bases respectively, with 14 bases between them. In germline, CDR1 is ENHRY, CDR2 SYGVKD. There are 15 residues in the CDR3. The CDR3 sequence is CAISETGGTINEQFF. The CDR3 DNA reads TGTGCCATCAGTGAGACCGGAGGGACGATCAATGAGCAGTTCTTC.

The V gene is TRBV7-2, the J gene TRBJ2-5; D is ambiguous. This CDR3 is 13 amino acids long. V gave up 3 bases and J gave up 5 bases, with 10 bases separating them. CDR1 is SGHTA, CDR2 FQGNSA, per germline. The CDR3 sequence is CASSLVRTETQYF. In nucleotides, the CDR3 is TGTGCCAGCAGCTTGGTTCGCACGGAGACCCAGTACTTC.

V and J are TRBV12-3 or TRBV12-4 and TRBJ2-7; 11 bases agree with TRBD1. Trimming at V came to 6 bases and at J to 4 bases, leaving 5 bases not matched to a gene. The CDR3 extends over 14 amino acids. The CDR3 region has the DNA TGTGCCAGCAGGGCGGGGACAGGGGGGTACGAGCAGTACTTC. Amino acids: CASRAGTGGYEQYF.

This clonotype turned up a few times. This chain uses TRBV12-5 with TRBJ2-7, with a weak D call TRBD2 (6 bases). V lost 2 bases to trimming and J lost 6 bases, with 20 bases between them. The CDR3 has 16 amino acids. Germline loops: CDR1 LGHNT, CDR2 FRNRAP. This chain's CDR3 is CASGLRSGQLLGEQYF. The DNA for the CDR3 is TGTGCTAGTGGTTTGAGGAGCGGGCAGCTTCTTGGCGAGCAGTACTTC.

The table lists this clonotype with a few counts. This chain uses TRBV20-1 with TRBJ2-1, with D tentatively TRBD1 (6 bases). The CDR3 runs to 14 residues. Germline V gene sequence: CDR1 DFQATT, CDR2 SNEGSKA (reference sequence). The CDR3 nucleotides read TGCAGCGTCGCCCCAGGGGTGACCAGGGATGAGCAGTTCTTC. Its protein product is CSVAPGVTRDEQFF.